The clone carrying this TCR beta chain was counted between two and nine times. Its antigen remains unidentified. With a much larger clone just one base away, this may be a read error. This sample is part of a study of T-cell reconstitution after alpha-beta-depleted transplantation in children. During its preparation, the TCRbeta library received unique molecular identifiers. MiXCR, run by TCRdb on the PCR reads, gives a single entry per CDR3 protein. The table has approximately 630,000 distinct CDR3 sequences, around 13% seen once. Regarding the study as a whole: Some patients' high day-60 TCRbeta diversity was traced to surviving recipient T cells and thymic progenitors. T cells produced anew were the main source of T-cell counts and diversity one year after transplant.

From germline, CDR1 is MDHEN and CDR2 SYDVKM. The CDR3 is 14 residues long. The clonotype was recovered from a girl aged 2 to 10 with congenital amegakaryocytic thrombocytopenia, due to receive a stem cell transplant. The chain is built from TRBV28 and TRBJ1-2, with D perhaps TRBD1 (6 bases). Sequences were derived from PBMCs, sampled before TCRalphabeta/CD19-depleted stem cell transplant. The CDR3 nucleotides read TGTGCCAGCACTCGGGACACGTCAAGCTATGGCGACACCTTC. Translation gives CASTRDTSSYGDTF.